These 18 T cell receptor beta chains were all obtained from the same sample, sequenced in a study of shared clonotypes between healthy human individuals (dated by TCRdb to 2020 to 2022). Library preparation was by the immunoSEQ multiplex PCR assay. Imported from immuneACCESS, the table was reduced by TCRdb to in-frame sequences with V and J called. These copies leave out some clones; in studies compared against another copy, an unresolved V gene accounts for under half, and the cause of the remainder is not known. For this sample the table gives about 1,500,000 clones, of which over 95% were detected only once. Of the sample, about 1% is held by the ten largest clones. The sample comprised naive CD4+ T cells sorted from blood. Taken with the paper, the label for cell subset or site translates to: CD45RA+ positively selected. These receptors were obtained from a man in his thirties or forties in good health.

The chain combines TRBV6-5 with TRBJ1-4, with D unclear. Germline CDR1 and CDR2: MNHEY and SVGAGI. With 5 bases removed from V and 7 bases from J, the gap between germline ends came to 11 bases. The CDR3 is 13 residues long. In nucleotides, the CDR3 is TGTGCCAGCAGTCCCAGGTCGGGTGAAAAACTGTTTTTT. Its protein is CASSPRSGEKLFF.

The J gene is TRBJ2-3, the V gene TRBV7-8, with 9 bases that match TRBD1. The V gene's germline CDR1 is SGHVS and CDR2 FQNEAQ. The CDR3 loop spans 15 amino acids. Germline trimming cut 3 bases from V and 2 bases from J; bases unmatched to any gene: 3. CDR3 DNA sequence: TGTGCCAGCAGCTTCGGGACAGGGTACACAGATACGCAGTATTTT. This gives the protein CASSFGTGYTDTQYF.

The chain uses TRBV28 and TRBJ2-3; 12 bases fit TRBD2. Per germline, CDR1 MDHEN and CDR2 SYDVKM. V was pared by 4 bases and J by 4 bases, with 18 bases of the junction left unmatched. This CDR3 has 20 residues. In DNA form, the CDR3 reads TGTGCCAGCAGTTCCACTACTGGCCTGACTAGCGGGAGTGAGGCAGATACGCAGTATTTT. Protein: CASSSTTGLTSGSEADTQYF.

The chain employs TRBV19 and TRBJ1-5; D remains unclear. The CDR3 contains 15 residues. From germline, CDR1 is LNHDA and CDR2 SQIVND (reference sequence). V was clipped by 0 bases and J by 5 bases, with 11 bases between them. The CDR3 DNA follows: TGTGCCAGTAGTATAGATCTCGTCAGACATCAGCCCCAGCATTTT. Protein: CASSIDLVRHQPQHF.

Here the CDR3 reads CASSSPGQGANEQFF. CDR3 DNA: TGTGCCAGCAGTTCCCCGGGACAGGGCGCCAATGAGCAGTTCTTC. This chain links TRBV6-5 with TRBJ2-1; the match to TRBD1 covers 9 bases. The ends lost 4 bases at V and 6 bases at J; junction bases unmatched: 7. The CDR3 covers 15 residues. Germline-derived CDR1 and CDR2 are MNHEY and SVGAGI.

J is TRBJ2-3 and V is TRBV6-1; no firm D call. The CDR3 sequence is 13 residues long. V gave up 2 bases and J gave up 7 bases, with 10 bases separating them. The germline V gene has CDR1 MNHNS and CDR2 SASEGT. The CDR3 is CASSESGPHTQYF. The CDR3 region has the DNA TGTGCCAGCAGTGAATCCGGTCCTCATACGCAGTATTTT.

J is TRBJ1-3 and V is TRBV6-1; D gene ambiguous. This CDR3 contains 14 residues. Trimming stripped 5 bases from V and 3 bases from J, with 11 bases between. Germline V gene lookup returns CDR1 MNHNS and CDR2 SASEGT. The CDR3 here is CASSISENGNTIYF. The CDR3 nucleotides read TGTGCCAGCAGTATATCAGAAAATGGAAACACCATATATTTT.

The rearrangement uses TRBV9 and TRBJ2-5; 10 bases align to TRBD1. Germline assignment: CDR1 SGDLS and CDR2 YYNGEE. The length of the CDR3 is 18 residues. After removal of 0 bases from V and 2 bases from J, the junction contained 10 bases not matched to a gene. CDR3 sequence: CASSVAVTGGPSQETQYF. CDR3 DNA sequence: TGTGCCAGCAGCGTAGCAGTGACAGGGGGCCCCTCACAAGAGACCCAGTACTTC.

This chain connects TRBV2 to TRBJ1-2; D is uncertain. The ends were cut back, 3 bases at V and 2 bases at J, with 16 bases in the middle. CDR3 length: 16 amino acids. CDR1 is SNHLY, CDR2 FYNNEI, per germline. CDR3 coding DNA: TGTGCCAGCAGTGAGGCCGACCCCGGGAACAACTATGGCTACACCTTC. It is translated as CASSEADPGNNYGYTF.

J is TRBJ2-2 and V is TRBV18; TRBD2 might be the D (5 bases). Germline CDR1 KGHSH, CDR2 LQKENI. This CDR3 comprises 14 residues. Trimming removed 3 bases from V and 5 bases from J, with 10 bases in between. The CDR3 loop is CASSPQRETGELFF. The CDR3 DNA is TGTGCCAGCTCACCGCAACGGGAAACCGGGGAGCTGTTTTTT.

The chain has TRBV7-8 and TRBJ1-1, with 7 bases fitting TRBD1. The CDR3 consists of 15 residues. After removal of 1 base from V and 2 bases from J, the junction contained 4 bases not matched to a gene. In germline, CDR1 is SGHVS, CDR2 FQNEAQ. CDR3 in amino acids: CASSLGRGLNTEAFF. The CDR3 nucleotides are TGTGCCAGCAGCTTAGGTAGGGGGCTCAACACTGAAGCTTTCTTT.

The chain couples TRBV28 to TRBJ2-5; 9 positions agree with TRBD1. The V and J ends lost 1 base and 7 bases, in that order; junction bases with no gene match: 10. Germline V CDR1 and CDR2: MDHEN, SYDVKM. This CDR3 spans 16 amino acids. The CDR3 sequence is CASSLYRDRALSTQYF. DNA for the CDR3: TGTGCCAGCAGTTTATACCGGGACAGGGCGTTGTCGACCCAGTACTTC.

Of note for this clone: Different DNA sequences within this sample yield the same CDR3. The chain has TRBV7-9 and TRBJ1-1, with TRBD1 matching 7 bases. V trimming: 1 base; J trimming: 5 bases; junction bases outside the gene matches: 4. Germline assignment: CDR1 SEHNR and CDR2 FQNEAQ (reference sequence). The CDR3 extends over 14 amino acids. The CDR3 nucleotides read TGTGCCAGCAGCTTAGACAGGGGAAGGACTGAAGCTTTCTTT. This translates into CASSLDRGRTEAFF.

The chain has TRBV30 and TRBJ2-7, with D unresolved. V was clipped by 3 bases and J by 12 bases, with 18 bases between them. CDR3 length equals 12 residues. In germline, CDR1 is GTSNPN, CDR2 SVGIG (reference sequence). CDR3 nucleotides: TGTGCCTGGAGCCCCACGTCTCCCGGACGGTACTTC. Translating gives CAWSPTSPGRYF.

The chain links TRBV5-1 to TRBJ1-2; 9 positions match TRBD1. Germline CDR1 is SGHRS and CDR2 is YFSETQ. V shed 3 bases and J 6 bases; nucleotides not matched to a gene: 6. The CDR3 totals 14 residues. CDR3 region: CASSYGTGKDGYTF. The DNA for the CDR3 is TGCGCCAGCAGCTATGGGACAGGGAAGGATGGCTACACCTTC. The full variable domain, completed using reference TRBV5-1 and TRBJ1-2, is KAGVTQTPRYLIKTRGQQVTLSCSPISGHRSVSWYQQTPGQGLQFLFEYFSETQRNKGNFPGRFSGRQFSNSRSEMNVSTLELGDSALYLCASSYGTGKDGYTFGSGTRLTVV.

The chain links TRBV12-1 to TRBJ2-7; the D call in the table, TRBD2, was not verified against the DNA. TRBV12-1 has pseudogene status. The CDR3 loop spans 17 amino acids. The CDR3 is CARGEGHHEVGTYEQYF. The CDR3 nucleotides are TGTGCCAGGGGGGAGGGGCACCACGAAGTAGGGACCTACGAGCAGTACTTC.

The chain joins TRBV28 to TRBJ2-7; D tentatively fits TRBD1 or TRBD2 (5 bases each). With 6 bases removed from V and 3 bases from J, the gap between germline ends came to 18 bases. The germline V gene has CDR1 MDHEN and CDR2 SYDVKM. CDR3 length: 15 amino acids. The CDR3 DNA follows: TGTGCCAGCAGACTTAGGGGAATGAGGGGCTACGAGCAGTACTTC. Translating gives CASRLRGMRGYEQYF.

V is TRBV6-5 and J is TRBJ2-2; 8 nucleotides agree with TRBD2. The V gene end was trimmed by 3 bases and the J gene end by 6 bases; junction bases not matched to a gene: 6. CDR3 length: 15 amino acids. CDR1 is MNHEY and CDR2 is SVGAGI in the germline V gene. The CDR3 DNA reads TGTGCCAGCAGTTATCAAGCGGGGGACTCCGGGGAGCTGTTTTTT. It yields the protein CASSYQAGDSGELFF.